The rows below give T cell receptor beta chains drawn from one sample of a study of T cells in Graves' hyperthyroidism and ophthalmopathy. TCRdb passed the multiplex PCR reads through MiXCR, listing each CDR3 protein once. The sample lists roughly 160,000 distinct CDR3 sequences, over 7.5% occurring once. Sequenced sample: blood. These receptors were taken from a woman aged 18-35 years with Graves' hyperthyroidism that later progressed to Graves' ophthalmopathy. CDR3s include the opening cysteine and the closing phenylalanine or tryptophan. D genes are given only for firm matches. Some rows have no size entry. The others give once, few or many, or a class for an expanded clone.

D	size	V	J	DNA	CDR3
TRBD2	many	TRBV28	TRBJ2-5	TGTGCCAGCAGGCAACTAGCGGGGTGGGAGACCCAGTACTTC	CASRQLAGWETQYF
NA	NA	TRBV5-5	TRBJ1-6	TGTGCCAGCAGCTTGGGACAGCTCTTATATAATTCACCCCTCCACTTT	CASSLGQLLYNSPLHF
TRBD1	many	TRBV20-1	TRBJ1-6	TGCAGTGCTAGAGAACAGGGGGTCTCACCCCTCCACTTT	CSAREQGVSPLHF
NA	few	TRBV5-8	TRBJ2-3	TGTGCCAGCAGTGATTCTTTTTGGGAGCCCCTAAGCACAGATACGCAGTATTTT	CASSDSFWEPLSTDTQYF
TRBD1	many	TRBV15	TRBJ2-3	TGTGCCACAAATCCGGGACAGGGTACCGCAGATACGCAGTATTTT	CATNPGQGTADTQYF
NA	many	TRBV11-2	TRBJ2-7	TGTGCCAGCAGCTGGACCGGGACACAAGGATCCTACGAGCAGTACTTC	CASSWTGTQGSYEQYF
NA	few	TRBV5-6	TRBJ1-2	TGTGCCAGCAGCTTGCGGGCCTATGGCTACACCTTC	CASSLRAYGYTF
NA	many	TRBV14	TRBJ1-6	TGTGCCAGCAGCCGACCCTTTTCACCCCTCCACTTT	CASSRPFSPLHF
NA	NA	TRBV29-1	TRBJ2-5	TGCAGCGTTGAGTTCGCGTTGCAAGAGACCCAGTACTTC	CSVEFALQETQYF
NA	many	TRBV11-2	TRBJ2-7	TGTGCCAGCAGCTTAGTTGGGCAGGCAGCCTACGAGCAGTACTTC	CASSLVGQAAYEQYF
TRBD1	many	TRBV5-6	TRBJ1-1	TGTGCCAGCAGCCCGAGTAGACAGGGGGCGGTTTCGCACACTGAAGCTTTCTTT	CASSPSRQGAVSHTEAFF
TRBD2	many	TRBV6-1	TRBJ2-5	TGTGCCAGCAGTCTTAGCGGGAGAGGGGGAGAGACCCAGTACTTC	CASSLSGRGGETQYF
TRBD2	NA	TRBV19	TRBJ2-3	TGTGCCAGTAGTATTCCTCAGCGGGGGAGCACAGATACGCAGTATTTT	CASSIPQRGSTDTQYF
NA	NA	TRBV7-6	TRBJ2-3	TGTGCCAGCAGCCCAAGAGGGACTGGCACAGATACGCAGTATTTT	CASSPRGTGTDTQYF
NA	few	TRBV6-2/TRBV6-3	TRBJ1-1	TGTGCCAGCAGGGCTCTGGAACGGCTTTTCATGAACACTGAAGCTTTCTTT	CASRALERLFMNTEAFF
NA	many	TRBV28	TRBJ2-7	TGTGCCAGCAGTACCCCCCGGGACACCTCCTACGAGCAGTACTTC	CASSTPRDTSYEQYF
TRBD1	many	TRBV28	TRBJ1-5	TGTGCCAGCAGTTTACAACGGACAGGGTTGGATCAGCCCCAGCATTTT	CASSLQRTGLDQPQHF
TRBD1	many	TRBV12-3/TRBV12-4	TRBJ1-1	TGTGCCAGCAGTCCACAACAGGGGGTGAACACTGAAGCTTTCTTT	CASSPQQGVNTEAFF
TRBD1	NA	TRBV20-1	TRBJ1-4	TGCAGTGCTAAGACCAGGGGGCGCGAGGGTAATGAAAAACTGTTTTTT	CSAKTRGREGNEKLFF
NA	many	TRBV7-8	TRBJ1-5	TGTGCCAGCAGCCCGTTCGACAGGAATCAATTCAATCAGCCCCAGCATTTT	CASSPFDRNQFNQPQHF